This TCR beta chain was captured in a study of blood T cell repertoires in COVID-19. Study summary: T cells, B-cell-depleted T cells, or PBMCs supplied cDNA or gDNA.

Per the original data handling: The assay estimated nucleated cells by amplifying reference gene primers. Repertoires were generated with immunoSEQ multiplex PCR, while TCRdb's copy carries only in-frame clones and drops some. The V and J calls and the clone size are those of that table, but D and trimming were determined from the DNA. The sample yields over 85,000 clones, 65% to 90% seen once. The V gene end was trimmed by 1 base and the J gene end by 4 bases; junction bases not matched to a gene: 4. Germline loops: CDR1 LGHNT, CDR2 FRNRAP. This CDR3 has 15 residues. Source material: peripheral blood. The chain combines TRBV12-5 with TRBJ1-5; 7 bases line up with TRBD1. The TCR comes from a man in his 60s with acute or convalescent COVID-19. The CDR3 DNA follows: TGTGCTAGTGGTTTGGCGGGACAGCTAAATCAGCCCCAGCATTTT. This gives the protein CASGLAGQLNQPQHF.